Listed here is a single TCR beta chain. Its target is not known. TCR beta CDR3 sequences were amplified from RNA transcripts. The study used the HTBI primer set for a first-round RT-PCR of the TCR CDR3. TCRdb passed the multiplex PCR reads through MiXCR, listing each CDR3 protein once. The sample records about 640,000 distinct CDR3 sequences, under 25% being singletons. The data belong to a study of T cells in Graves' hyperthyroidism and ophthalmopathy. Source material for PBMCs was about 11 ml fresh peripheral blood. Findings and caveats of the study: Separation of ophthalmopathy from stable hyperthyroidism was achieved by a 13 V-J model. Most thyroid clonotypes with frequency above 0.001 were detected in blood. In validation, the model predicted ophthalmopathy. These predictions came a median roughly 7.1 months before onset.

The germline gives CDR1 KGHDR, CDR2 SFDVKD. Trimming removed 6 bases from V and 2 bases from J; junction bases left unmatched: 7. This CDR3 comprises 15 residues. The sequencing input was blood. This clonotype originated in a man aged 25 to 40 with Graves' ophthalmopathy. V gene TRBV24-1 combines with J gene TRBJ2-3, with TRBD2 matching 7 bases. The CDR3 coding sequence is TGTGCCACCAGTTCCGGGGGAGGGCACACAGATACGCAGTATTTT. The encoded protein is CATSSGGGHTDTQYF.